These 18 T cell receptor beta chains were sequenced from one sample in a study of CXCR3-negative and CXCR3-positive naive CD8 T cells. These receptors' targets are unknown. Carrying UMI labels, the TRB cDNA libraries were prepared through 5' RACE. TCRdb derives one entry per CDR3 protein from the 5' RACE reads, leaving out DNA. Here the sample table reports under 150,000 distinct CDR3 sequences. The study, taken as a whole, reports: Naive CXCR3-positive cells had TRB CDR3s more hydrophobic than those of CXCR3-negative naive cells.

The sequencing input was naive CXCR3+ CD8+ T cells from blood. The subset here: CD45RO-CCR7+CD27+CD95- naive CD8+ T cells expressing CXCR3 (TNR3+). These receptors all come from a human donor in good health. Some clones in this sample may be carry-over from other donors' samples.

V is TRBV7-9 and J is TRBJ1-2. Germline V gene data show CDR1 as SEHNR and CDR2 as FQNEAQ (reference sequence). The CDR3 spans 11 residues. CDR3 residues: CALSKNYGYTF.

The gene calls are TRBV11-3 and TRBJ2-2; as DNA is missing, the TRBD1 call by TCRdb cannot be tested. This CDR3 spans 15 amino acids. The germline V gene encodes CDR1 SGHNT and CDR2 YENEEA. The CDR3 is CASSARDSNTGELFF.

This chain uses TRBV3-1 with TRBJ2-2; TCRdb outputs TRBD1, but without DNA this stays unchecked. Germline V gene data show CDR1 as LGHDT and CDR2 as YNNKEL (reference sequence). The CDR3 consists of 18 residues. The CDR3 sequence is CASSPRLPDRGLTGELFF.

The V call is TRBV12-3 or TRBV12-4, the J call TRBJ2-1; TCRdb indicates TRBD1, and absent DNA this call remains unverified. The CDR3 runs 13 residues. The CDR3 sequence: CASAGVVHNEQFF.

The chain couples TRBV20-1 to TRBJ2-7; TCRdb returns TRBD1, unconfirmable since there is no DNA. The CDR3 spans 13 residues. The germline V gene encodes CDR1 DFQATT and CDR2 SNEGSKA (reference sequence). CDR3 amino acids: CSALDRPTYEQYF.

The chain combines TRBV7-2 with TRBJ2-5; as DNA is missing, the TRBD2 call by TCRdb cannot be tested. Germline CDR1 is SGHTA and CDR2 is FQGNSA. This CDR3 contains 15 residues. CDR3 in amino acids: CASRPGLAERETQYF.

The rearrangement links TRBV25-1 to TRBJ1-2. CDR3 size: 13 residues. Germline lookup yields CDR1 MGHDK and CDR2 SYGVNS. This chain's CDR3 is CASSDWGNYGYTF.

The rearrangement uses TRBV21-1 and TRBJ2-5. TRBV21-1 is flagged as a pseudogene. This CDR3 has 13 residues. CDR3 loop: CASSKVHGETQYF.

The chain uses TRBV7-9 and TRBJ1-1; TCRdb gives TRBD1 as the D gene, but with no DNA this cannot be confirmed. Germline CDR1 reads SEHNR; CDR2 reads FQNEAQ (reference sequence). The CDR3 extends over 14 amino acids. The CDR3 here is CASPAGGARTEAFF.

The chain combines TRBV3-1 with TRBJ2-7; TCRdb's assignment of TRBD1 cannot be checked, as there is no DNA. The CDR3 spans 16 residues. In germline, CDR1 is LGHDT, CDR2 YNNKEL (reference sequence). The CDR3 loop reads CASSPLFGRDSYEQYF.

V is TRBV2 and J is TRBJ1-2. This CDR3 is built from 15 residues. Germline V gene data show CDR1 as SNHLY and CDR2 as FYNNEI. This chain's CDR3 is CASSGIGTGDYGYTF.

This chain joins TRBV19 and TRBJ2-7; TCRdb outputs TRBD1, but without DNA this stays unchecked. Per the germline V gene, CDR1 is LNHDA and CDR2 is SQIVND (reference sequence). CDR3 size: 14 residues. CDR3 region: CASSIGTGSYEQYF.

The chain uses TRBV20-1 and TRBJ1-1. This CDR3 is 14 amino acids long. Germline CDR1 reads DFQATT; CDR2 reads SNEGSKA (reference sequence). The CDR3 is CSARGPGPNTEAFF.

This rearrangement joins TRBV30 to TRBJ2-3; checking the TCRdb D call of TRBD2 is not possible without DNA. The germline V gene encodes CDR1 GTSNPN and CDR2 SVGIG (reference sequence). This CDR3 is 13 amino acids long. The CDR3 sequence: CAWNLATADTQYF.

The V and J genes are TRBV12-3 or TRBV12-4 and TRBJ2-1; the TCRdb D gene call, TRBD1, has no DNA to confirm it. This CDR3 region has 14 residues. This CDR3 reads CASSLTGGLNEQFF.

The chain is built from TRBV28 and TRBJ2-3; the D gene TCRdb calls, TRBD2, cannot be checked with no DNA. The CDR3 spans 15 residues. Per the germline V gene, CDR1 is MDHEN and CDR2 is SYDVKM. CDR3 amino acids: CASQWTSGSTDTQYF.

The chain has TRBV7-6 and TRBJ2-1; TCRdb outputs TRBD1, but without DNA this stays unchecked. CDR1 and CDR2 from the germline V gene are SGHVS and FNYEAQ. This CDR3 is 17 amino acids long. The CDR3 sequence: CASSLYPGTGTYNEQFF.

The CDR3 protein is CASSLAPYDPEAFF. The chain has TRBV7-6 and TRBJ1-1; TCRdb selects TRBD1, and the lack of DNA leaves this call unchecked. The germline V gene has CDR1 SGHVS and CDR2 FNYEAQ. The CDR3 covers 14 residues.